The T cell receptor (beta chain) under discussion was sequenced for a study of blood T cell repertoires in COVID-19. Overall study context: Acute-phase and convalescent COVID-19 samples originated in the United States, Italy and Spain.

This clone was seen a single time. The assay was immunoSEQ multiplex PCR, and TCRdb's table has in-frame clones only and misses some. In the table there are around 270,000 clones, roughly 89% of which are singletons. Germline V CDR1 and CDR2: SGHAT, FQNNGV. V lost 5 bases and J lost 3, with 14 bases in between. CDR3 length equals 14 residues. Sample: peripheral blood. The chain is built from TRBV11-2 and TRBJ2-7; the D gene is possibly TRBD1 (6 bases). The sequence was obtained from a man aged 35 to 55 with acute or convalescent COVID-19. The chain's CDR3 is CASSPTGQSYEQYF. CDR3 sequence (DNA): TGTGCCAGCAGCCCGACAGGACAAAGCTACGAGCAGTACTTC.